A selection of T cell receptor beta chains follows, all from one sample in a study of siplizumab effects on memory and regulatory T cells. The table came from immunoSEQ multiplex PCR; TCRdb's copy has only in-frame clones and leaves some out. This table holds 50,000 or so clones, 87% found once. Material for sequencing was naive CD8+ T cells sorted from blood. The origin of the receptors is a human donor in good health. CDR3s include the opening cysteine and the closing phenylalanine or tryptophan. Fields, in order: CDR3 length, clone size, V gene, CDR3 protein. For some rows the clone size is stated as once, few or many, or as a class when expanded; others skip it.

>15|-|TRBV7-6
CASSLAGGPPYEQYF
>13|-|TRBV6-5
CASSYSRGTEAFF
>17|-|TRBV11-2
CASSPTSWAGLTDTQYF
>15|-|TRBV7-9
CASSPVGVAKNIQYF
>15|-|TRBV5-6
CASSTTTRTNTEAFF
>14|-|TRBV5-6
CASSLSLADNEQFF
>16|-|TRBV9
CASSPTDRITNYGYTF
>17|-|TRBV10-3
CAISGRQMTGGDGELFF
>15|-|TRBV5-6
CASSSAGTAEDIQYF
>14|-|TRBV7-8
CASSLAGGTYEQYF
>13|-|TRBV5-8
CASTLGVADEAFF
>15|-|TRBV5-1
CASSLGTGRTDTQYF
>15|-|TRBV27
CASSLGQGNGNTIYF
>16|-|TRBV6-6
CASSARPTGVVYGYTF
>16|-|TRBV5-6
CASSLPGLAGPYEQYF
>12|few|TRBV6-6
CASMARDNEQFF
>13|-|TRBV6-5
CASRSGSTDTQYF
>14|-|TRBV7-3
CASSPDNSAIEQFF
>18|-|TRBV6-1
CASSDVLAGGPIHGELFF
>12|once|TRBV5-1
CASRLAGQETFF
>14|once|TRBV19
CASTPGFTYQPQHF
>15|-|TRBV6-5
CASSYGAGGNQPQHF
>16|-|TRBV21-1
CASSTGTGGGTGELFF
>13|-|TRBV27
CASSWGRNTEAFF
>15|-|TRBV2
CASSEDRYSSYEQYF
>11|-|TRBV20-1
CSSGQAYGYTF
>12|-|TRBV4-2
CASSQTGEEQYF
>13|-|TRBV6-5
CASAPIDNSPLHF
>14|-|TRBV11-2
CASSLGGNPYEQYF
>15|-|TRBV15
CATSRDLGLAYEQYF
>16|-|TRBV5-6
CASSLAGTLSGDTQYF
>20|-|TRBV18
CASSTRTGWTPGLAGPEQYF
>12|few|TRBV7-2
CASSFVSYEQYF
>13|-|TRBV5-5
CASSWGQSYEQYF
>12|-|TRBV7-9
CASRDNLAEQYF
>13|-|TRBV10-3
CAISESSYNEQFF
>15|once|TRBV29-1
CSVEDGSGGNYIQYF
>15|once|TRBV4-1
CASSHPDSYNTEAFF
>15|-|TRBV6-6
CASSPWDRLNTEAFF
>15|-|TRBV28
CASRELAGGGNTQYF
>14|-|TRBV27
CASSYQGGSQPQHF
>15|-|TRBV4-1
CASQRTSGSYNEQFF
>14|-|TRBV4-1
CASSQAWDSNEQFF
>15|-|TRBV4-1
CASSQGQGANDEQFF
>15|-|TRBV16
CASSQGTGEVGELFF
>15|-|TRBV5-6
CASSPFQRNSYEQYF
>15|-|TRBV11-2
CASSLEPGTGGAAFF
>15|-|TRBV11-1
CASSLEPRTFYEQYF
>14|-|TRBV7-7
CASSLSAGWETQYF
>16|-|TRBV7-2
CASSPPSSTGYYGYTF
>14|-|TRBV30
CAWSIGTGPTEAFF
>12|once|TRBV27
CASSDRLYEQYF
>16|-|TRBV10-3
CAISDYSSGSKNEQYF
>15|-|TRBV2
CASSSGLAGPNEQFF
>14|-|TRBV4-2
CASSQRTREDTQYF
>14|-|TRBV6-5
CASSQQGIGFEQYF
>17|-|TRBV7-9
CASSLVQGQGLSYEQYF
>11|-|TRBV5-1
CASSLGYEQYF